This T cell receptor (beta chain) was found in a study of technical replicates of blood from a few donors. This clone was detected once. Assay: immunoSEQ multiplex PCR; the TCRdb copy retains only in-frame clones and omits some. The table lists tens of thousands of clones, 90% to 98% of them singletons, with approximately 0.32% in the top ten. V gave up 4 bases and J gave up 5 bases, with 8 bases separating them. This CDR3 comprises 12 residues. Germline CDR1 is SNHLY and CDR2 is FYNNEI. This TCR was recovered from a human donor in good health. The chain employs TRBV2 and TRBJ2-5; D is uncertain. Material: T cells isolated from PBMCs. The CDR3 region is CASSGQKETQYF. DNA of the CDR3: TGTGCCAGCAGTGGCCAGAAGGAGACCCAGTACTTC.